The 8 T cell receptor beta chains given below trace back to one sample, sequenced in a study of molecular identifiers for immune sequencing clone quantification (dated by TCRdb to between 2017 and 2018). Library prep was done by PCR. The sample was run on a NextSeq 500. Using fastp trimming at Q25 and MiXCR clonotype assembly, TCRdb reanalyzed the public sequencing data and kept in-frame beta chains. Identical CDR3 proteins give one entry, which carries the most common genes and DNA. This sample is represented by around 480,000 distinct CDR3 sequences; around 25% of them were singletons. Approximately 0.76% of the sample goes to the ten largest clones. Sequenced input: naive CD8+ T cells from blood, with Jurkat cell RNA spiked in. The meaning of the sample's cell subset or site label: FACS-sorted CD8+CD4-CCR7+CD45RA+ naive T cells. These receptors were collected from a human donor in good health. Some libraries in this study had Jurkat cell RNA spiked in.

Of note for this clonotype: Being one base from a much bigger clone, this may be a read error. The chain joins TRBV2 to TRBJ1-5; 8 nucleotides match TRBD1. The germline V gene has CDR1 SNHLY and CDR2 FYNNEI. There are 17 residues in the CDR3. In nucleotides, the CDR3 is TGTGCCAGCAGTGAAATTGGCCAGGGGGCCTTAGGTCAGCCCAAGCATTTT. Amino acids: CASSEIGQGALGQPKHF.

This clonotype has more than one count but fewer than ten. The chain links TRBV9 to TRBJ2-3; D gene unclear. The germline CDR1 and CDR2 sequences are SGDLS and YYNGEE. The CDR3 sequence is 15 residues long. Between the trimmed V and J ends, which lost 0 bases and 0 bases, there was a span of 8 bases. The CDR3 bases are TGTGCCAGCAGCGTAGTCATGGGTAGCACAGATACGCAGTATTTT. This translates into CASSVVMGSTDTQYF. The whole variable domain, filled in from reference TRBV9 and TRBJ2-3, reads DSGVTQTPKHLITATGQRVTLRCSPRSGDLSVYWYQQSLDQGLQFLIQYYNGEERAKGNILERFSAQQFPDLHSELNLSSLELGDSALYFCASSVVMGSTDTQYFGPGTRLTVL.

The V and J genes are TRBV24-1 and TRBJ2-1; weak D call: TRBD1 (6 bases). V was shortened by 0 bases and J by 5 bases, with 10 bases between the two germline ends. This CDR3 contains 15 residues. The V gene's germline CDR1 is KGHDR and CDR2 SFDVKD. In nucleotides, the CDR3 is TGTGCCACCAGTGATTTGGGGGACACGGACAATGAGCAGTTCTTC. Its translation: CATSDLGDTDNEQFF.

Comments on this clonotype: Because the CDR3 is missing its conserved closing phenylalanine or tryptophan, this is likely a read error. The V and J genes are TRBV7-2 and TRBJ1-4; perhaps TRBD1 as D (5 bases). Trimming took off 3 bases at V and 0 bases at J, with 8 bases between the two ends. Germline-derived CDR1 and CDR2 are SGHTA and FQGNSA. The CDR3 sequence is 15 residues long. CDR3 sequence reads: CASSLATATNEKLFL. The CDR3 DNA reads as TGTGCCAGCAGCTTGGCGACAGCAACTAATGAAAAACTGTTTTTA.

This clonotype was counted only a few times. The chain carries TRBV19 and TRBJ2-3; 16 positions match TRBD2. CDR1 and CDR2 from the germline V gene are LNHDA and SQIVND (reference sequence). After removal of 4 bases from V and 6 bases from J, the junction contained 7 bases not matched to a gene. CDR3 length: 17 amino acids. As DNA, the CDR3 is TGTGCCAGTAGTAATCCGGGACTAGCGGGAGGGCGGGATACGCAGTATTTT. This codes for CASSNPGLAGGRDTQYF.

For this clonotype: Relative to the germline gene, one junction end is altered; a read error may explain this. This chain connects TRBV27 to TRBJ1-1; D remains unclear. Germline V gene data show CDR1 as MNHEY and CDR2 as SMNVEV (reference sequence). CDR3 length: 13 residues. CDR3 DNA: TGTGCCGGCAGTTTAGGTGCCTACACTGAAGCTTTCTTT. It specifies CAGSLGAYTEAFF.

This clonotype occurred a few times. The chain links TRBV27 to TRBJ2-7; 14 nucleotides align to TRBD2. Germline V gives CDR1 MNHEY, CDR2 SMNVEV (reference sequence). The CDR3 is 15 amino acids. The J segment lost 6 bases and the V segment lost 5 bases, leaving 6 bases of the junction unmatched. This chain's CDR3 is CASSQTSGRATEQYF. The CDR3 coding sequence is TGTGCCAGCAGTCAGACTAGCGGGAGGGCGACCGAGCAGTACTTC.

At least ten counts were recorded for this clonotype. The V gene is TRBV5-6, the J gene TRBJ1-1, with D possibly being TRBD1 (5 bases). Germline CDR1 is SGHDT and CDR2 is YYEEEE. CDR3 size: 15 residues. Between the trimmed V and J ends, which lost 3 bases and 2 bases, there was a span of 14 bases. CDR3 sequence reads: CASSWDGRANTEAFF. The CDR3 DNA reads TGTGCCAGCAGCTGGGACGGCCGGGCAAACACTGAAGCTTTCTTT.